A single sample gave rise to the 10 T cell receptor beta chains below, sequenced in a study of identical twins (dated by TCRdb to the mid-2010s). Libraries were built with 5' RACE. The sequencing machine was an Illumina HiSeq 2000. TCRdb trimmed the raw reads at Q25, called clones with MiXCR and kept productive beta chains. Under each unique CDR3 protein, matching rows form one entry showing the most common genes and DNA. The sample contains about 890,000 distinct CDR3 sequences, around an eighth of them found a single time. The leading ten clones occupy roughly 1.6% of the sample. This sample was shared with a second study, whose subject was yellow fever vaccine responses in identical twins.

Sequenced sample: PBMCs. These TCRs come from a woman aged 18-30 years in good health.

This clonotype was seen at least ten times. The V and J genes are TRBV12-3 or TRBV12-4 and TRBJ2-1, with 10 bases fitting TRBD2. Trimming cost V 5 bases and J 0 bases; bases outside gene matches: 16. CDR3 length: 20 amino acids. In DNA, the CDR3 is TGTGCCAGCAGTCCCCTAGCGGGAGTTCCTTCGCGGGACTCCTACAATGAGCAGTTCTTC. Its protein is CASSPLAGVPSRDSYNEQFF.

This clonotype was counted a few times. The chain links TRBV7-9 to TRBJ1-6; 9 nucleotides agree with TRBD1. V lost 5 bases, J lost 1 base, and 3 bases stayed unmatched. The CDR3 runs 16 residues. Per the germline V gene, CDR1 is SEHNR and CDR2 is FQNEAQ (reference sequence). The CDR3 DNA is TGTGCCAGCAGCACAGGGGGCCCGTCCTATAATTCACCCCTCCACTTT. This translates into CASSTGGPSYNSPLHF.

This clonotype was observed a few times. The chain uses TRBV15 and TRBJ2-1; D may correspond to TRBD1 or TRBD2 (5 bases each). Trimming left V 0 bases short and J 6 bases short, with 12 bases between. The CDR3 has 15 amino acids. Germline CDR1 reads LNHNV; CDR2 reads YYDKDF (reference sequence). CDR3 in amino acids: CATSRDWGTGNEQFF. CDR3 DNA sequence: TGTGCCACCAGCAGAGATTGGGGGACGGGCAATGAGCAGTTCTTC.

The chain recombines TRBV27 with TRBJ2-7; 13 positions match TRBD2. V dropped 6 bases and J dropped 2; count of bases not matched to a gene: 7. The germline V gene encodes CDR1 MNHEY and CDR2 SMNVEV (reference sequence). This CDR3 is built from 16 residues. Here the CDR3 DNA reads TGTGCCAGCAGCCTCCATACTAGCGGGAGGGCCTACGAGCAGTACTTC. Residues: CASSLHTSGRAYEQYF.

The rearrangement uses TRBV20-1 and TRBJ1-2, with 7 bases identical to TRBD1. The J segment lost 0 bases and the V segment lost 1 base, leaving 5 bases of the junction unmatched. The CDR3 sequence is 15 residues long. The germline V gene has CDR1 DFQATT and CDR2 SNEGSKA (reference sequence). The CDR3 nucleotides read TGCAGTGCTAGAGTAGGACAGGACGCTAACTATGGCTACACCTTC. Protein: CSARVGQDANYGYTF.

At least ten counts were recorded for this clonotype. This chain joins TRBV5-1 and TRBJ2-1; D is undetermined. From germline, CDR1 is SGHRS and CDR2 YFSETQ. V gave up 6 bases and J gave up 7 bases, with 8 bases separating them. The CDR3 covers 11 residues. The CDR3 sequence: CASMAGNEQFF. The DNA of the CDR3 is TGCGCCAGCATGGCCGGAAATGAGCAGTTCTTC.

This clonotype was picked up a small number of times. This chain links TRBV12-3 or TRBV12-4 with TRBJ2-3; 11 nucleotides align to TRBD2. With V trimmed by 7 bases and J by 1 base, 7 bases remained unmatched. The CDR3 is 16 residues long. The CDR3 sequence: CASTSSGRPGTDTQYF. CDR3 bases: TGTGCCAGCACCTCTAGCGGGAGGCCTGGCACAGATACGCAGTATTTT.

The genes are TRBV3-1 and TRBJ1-5, with D tentatively TRBD1 (5 bases). This CDR3 contains 15 residues. Trimming removed 11 bases at V and 4 bases at J, with 21 bases between. The germline gives CDR1 LGHDT, CDR2 YNNKEL (reference sequence). CDR3 sequence (DNA): TGTGCCTCCTGCCAAGTCCAGGGTGTAAATCAGCCCCAGCATTTT. It encodes CASCQVQGVNQPQHF.

This clonotype has more than one count but fewer than ten. The chain links TRBV28 to TRBJ2-1; D is unclear. Germline V gene lookup returns CDR1 MDHEN and CDR2 SYDVKM. This CDR3 contains 12 residues. V lost 5 bases to trimming and J lost 8 bases, with 10 bases between them. The CDR3 sequence: CASSPNSDEQFF. DNA of the CDR3: TGTGCCAGCAGTCCCAACTCTGATGAGCAGTTCTTC. The full variable domain, its missing parts supplied by reference TRBV28 and TRBJ2-1, is DVKVTQSSRYLVKRTGEKVFLECVQDMDHENMFWYRQDPGLGLRLIYFSYDVKMKEKGDIPEGYSVSREKKERFSLILESASTNQTSMYLCASSPNSDEQFFGPGTRLTVL.

CDR3 sequence: CASSLGLLAGRTGELFF. The CDR3 DNA follows: TGTGCCAGCAGCTTAGGGTTACTAGCGGGGAGGACCGGGGAGCTGTTTTTT. The chain carries TRBV7-2 and TRBJ2-2; 10 bases match TRBD2. V was pared by 1 base and J by 5 bases, with 7 bases of the junction left unmatched. The CDR3 contains 17 residues. The germline CDR1 and CDR2 sequences are SGHTA and FQGNSA. Complete variable domain (other parts from reference TRBV7-2 and TRBJ2-2): GAGVSQSPSNKVTEKGKDVELRCDPISGHTALYWYRQSLGQGLEFLIYFQGNSAPDKSGLPSDRFSAERTGGSVSTLTIQRTQQEDSAVYLCASSLGLLAGRTGELFFGEGSRLTVL.